What follows describes a single T cell receptor beta chain. The data derive from a study of blood T cells in healthy people across ages. Then a second PCR, running about 7 to 11 cycles, was carried out with a sample-barcoded 5' primer and a J-beta primer mix. TCRdb fed the 5' RACE reads into MiXCR, producing one record per CDR3 protein. Among about 840,000 distinct CDR3 sequences listed, around 29% were seen once. This CDR3 spans 12 amino acids. Trimming stripped 2 bases from V and 7 bases from J, with 7 bases between. CDR1 SGHRS and CDR2 YFSETQ come from the germline V gene. The sample was also reused in another study, on T cells of mothers and their children.

The sequence was collected from a woman between 40 and 50 years old in good health. Sequenced: blood. The chain combines TRBV5-1 with TRBJ2-1, with D unresolved. The CDR3 coding sequence is TGCGCCAGCAGCTTCCCGACAAATGAGCAGTTCTTC. It is translated as CASSFPTNEQFF.